This TCR beta chain was sequenced during a study of CD8+ T cells in alopecia areata. Study-wide findings and caveats: Scalp sample data also include resident alphabeta T cells from normal skin. Relative to mice, TCR sharing across patients was less clear, a difference possibly HLA-related. Higher clonality was seen in lesional scalp than in normal scalp, especially in alopecia totalis/universalis.

This clone appeared a few times. The target antigen is unknown. CDR3 length equals 19 residues. In germline, CDR1 is MDHEN, CDR2 SYDVKM. V was pared by 3 bases and J by 0 bases, with 23 bases between. Researchers picked out CD4+ and CD8+ T cells from PBMCs by sorting. It was cDNA, reverse transcribed from extracted RNA, that served as the sequencing template. Repertoires were generated with immunoSEQ multiplex PCR, while TCRdb's copy carries only in-frame clones and drops some. The sample has 100,000 to 120,000 clones, roughly 60% seen once; the top ten hold more than 20%. This TCR came from a human donor in good health. J is TRBJ2-5 and V is TRBV28, with a weak D call TRBD2 (5 bases). Material: CD8+ T cells sorted from blood. The DNA for the CDR3 is TGTGCCAGCAGTTTCCCCCTAGAGATGAATTCGGGGAACCAAGAGACCCAGTACTTC. This encodes CASSFPLEMNSGNQETQYF. Variable domain in full (rest from reference TRBV28 and TRBJ2-5): DVKVTQSSRYLVKRTGEKVFLECVQDMDHENMFWYRQDPGLGLRLIYFSYDVKMKEKGDIPEGYSVSREKKERFSLILESASTNQTSMYLCASSFPLEMNSGNQETQYFGPGTRLLVL.